This TCR beta chain was obtained from a study of blood T cell repertoires in COVID-19. Study-level information: Nucleic acid was either cDNA or gDNA, and it came from T cells, B-cell-depleted T cells, or PBMCs.

Methods used by the authors: For nucleated cells, counts were estimated from reference gene primer amplification. The assay was immunoSEQ multiplex PCR, and TCRdb's table has in-frame clones only and misses some. From that table come the V and J calls and clone size; the DNA was used to work out D and trimming. The table records some 94,000 clones, approximately 88% of them present only once. Followed longitudinally, the Seattle patients had been enrolled during active infection. The ends were cut back, 2 bases at V and 2 bases at J, with 9 bases in the middle. Germline V gene data show CDR1 as SNHLY and CDR2 as FYNNEI. This CDR3 spans 14 amino acids. This clone was seen more than once but under ten times.

The sequenced sample was peripheral blood. This chain links TRBV2 with TRBJ2-5, with D perhaps matching TRBD2 (6 bases). This receptor was obtained from a woman aged 60-75 years with COVID-19, enrolled during active disease. The CDR3 loop is CASSENGGQETQYF. The DNA of the CDR3 is TGTGCCAGCAGTGAAAACGGGGGACAAGAGACCCAGTACTTC. Drawing the rest from reference TRBV2 and TRBJ2-5, the complete variable domain is EPEVTQTPSHQVTQMGQEVILRCVPISNHLYFYWYRQILGQKVEFLVSFYNNEISEKSEIFDDQFSVERPDGSNFTLKIRSTKLEDSAMYFCASSENGGQETQYFGPGTRLLVL.